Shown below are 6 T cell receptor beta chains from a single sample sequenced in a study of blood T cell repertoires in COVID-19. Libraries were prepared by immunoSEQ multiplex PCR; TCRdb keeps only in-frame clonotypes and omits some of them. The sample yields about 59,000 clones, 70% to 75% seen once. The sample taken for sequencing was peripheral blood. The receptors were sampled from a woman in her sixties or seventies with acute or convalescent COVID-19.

The CDR3 spells CASSGKGGNTEAFF. In nucleotides, the CDR3 is TGTGCCAGCAGCGGGAAAGGAGGTAACACTGAAGCTTTCTTT. This sequence joins TRBV9 and TRBJ1-1; D remains unclear. This CDR3 spans 14 amino acids. The germline gives CDR1 SGDLS, CDR2 YYNGEE. V was cut by 3 bases and J by 2 bases, with 11 bases left in between.

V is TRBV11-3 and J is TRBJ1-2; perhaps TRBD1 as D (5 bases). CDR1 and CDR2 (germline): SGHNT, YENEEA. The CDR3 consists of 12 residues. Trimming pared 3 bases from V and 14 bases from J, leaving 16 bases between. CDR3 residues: CASSFFGGGRTF. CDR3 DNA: TGTGCCAGCAGCTTTTTCGGGGGGGGTAGGACCTTC.

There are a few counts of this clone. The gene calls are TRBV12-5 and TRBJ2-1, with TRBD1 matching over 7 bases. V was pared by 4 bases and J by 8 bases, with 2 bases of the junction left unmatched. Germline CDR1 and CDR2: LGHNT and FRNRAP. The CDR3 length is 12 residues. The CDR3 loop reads CASGYTGDEQFF. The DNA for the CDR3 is TGTGCTAGTGGTTATACAGGGGATGAGCAGTTCTTC. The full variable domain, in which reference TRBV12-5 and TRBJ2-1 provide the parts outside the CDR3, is DARVTQTPRHKVTEMGQEVTMRCQPILGHNTVFWYRQTMMQGLELLAYFRNRAPLDDSGMPKDRFSAEMPDATLATLKIQPSEPRDSAVYFCASGYTGDEQFFGPGTRLTVL.

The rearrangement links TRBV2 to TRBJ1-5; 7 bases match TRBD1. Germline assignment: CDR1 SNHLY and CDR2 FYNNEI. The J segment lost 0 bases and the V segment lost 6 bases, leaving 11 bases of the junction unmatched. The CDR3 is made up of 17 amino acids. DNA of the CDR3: TGTGCCAGCAGAGACGAGACAGGGCTTTATAGCAATCAGCCCCAGCATTTT. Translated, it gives CASRDETGLYSNQPQHF.

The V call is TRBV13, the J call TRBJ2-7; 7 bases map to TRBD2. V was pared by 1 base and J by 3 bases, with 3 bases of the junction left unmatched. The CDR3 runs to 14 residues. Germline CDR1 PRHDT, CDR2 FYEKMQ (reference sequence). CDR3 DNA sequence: TGTGCCAGCAGCTTAGAGCGGGGTCTCTACGAGCAGTACTTC. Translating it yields CASSLERGLYEQYF.

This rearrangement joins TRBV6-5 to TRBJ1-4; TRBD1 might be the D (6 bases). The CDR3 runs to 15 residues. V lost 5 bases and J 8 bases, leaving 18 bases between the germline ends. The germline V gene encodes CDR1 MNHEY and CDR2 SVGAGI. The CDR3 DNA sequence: TGTGCCAGCAGTCCGATACAGGGCGTAAACGAAAAACTGTTTTTT. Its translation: CASSPIQGVNEKLFF.